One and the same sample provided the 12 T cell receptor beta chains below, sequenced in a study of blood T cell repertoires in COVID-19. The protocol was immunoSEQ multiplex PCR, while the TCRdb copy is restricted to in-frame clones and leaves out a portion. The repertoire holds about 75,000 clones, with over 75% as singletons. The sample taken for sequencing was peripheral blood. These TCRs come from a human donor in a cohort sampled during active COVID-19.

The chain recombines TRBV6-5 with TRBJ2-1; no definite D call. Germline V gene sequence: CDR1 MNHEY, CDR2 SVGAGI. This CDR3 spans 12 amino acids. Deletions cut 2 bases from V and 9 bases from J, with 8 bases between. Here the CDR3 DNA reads TGTGCCAGCAGTTACCCCACGGGTGAGCAGTTCTTC. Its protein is CASSYPTGEQFF.

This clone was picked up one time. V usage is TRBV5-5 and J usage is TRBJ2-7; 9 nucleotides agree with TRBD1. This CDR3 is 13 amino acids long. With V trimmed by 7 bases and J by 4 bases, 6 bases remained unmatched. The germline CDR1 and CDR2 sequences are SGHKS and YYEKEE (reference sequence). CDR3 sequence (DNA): TGTGCCAGCGCGGAGACAGGGGGGTACGAGCAGTACTTC. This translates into CASAETGGYEQYF.

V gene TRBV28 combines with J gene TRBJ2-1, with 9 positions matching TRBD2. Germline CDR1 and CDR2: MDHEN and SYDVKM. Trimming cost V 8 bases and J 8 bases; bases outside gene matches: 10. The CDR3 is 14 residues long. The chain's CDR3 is CASLPGLAGYEQFF. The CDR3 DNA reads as TGTGCCAGCCTCCCCGGGCTAGCGGGATATGAGCAGTTCTTC.

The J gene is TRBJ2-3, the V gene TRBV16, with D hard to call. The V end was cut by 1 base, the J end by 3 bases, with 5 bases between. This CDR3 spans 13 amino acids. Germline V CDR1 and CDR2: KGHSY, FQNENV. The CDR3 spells CASSQLRTDTQYF. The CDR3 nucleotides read TGTGCCAGCAGCCAATTGAGAACAGATACGCAGTATTTT. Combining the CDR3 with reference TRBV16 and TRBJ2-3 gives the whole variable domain GEEVAQTPKHLVRGEGQKAKLYCAPIKGHSYVFWYQQVLKNEFKFLISFQNENVFDETGMPKERFSAKCLPNSPCSLEIQATKLEDSAVYFCASSQLRTDTQYFGPGTRLTVL.

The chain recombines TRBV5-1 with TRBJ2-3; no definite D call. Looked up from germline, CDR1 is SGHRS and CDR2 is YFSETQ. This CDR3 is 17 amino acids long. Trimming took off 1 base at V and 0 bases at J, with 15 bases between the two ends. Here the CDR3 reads CASSLNLRVSSTDTQYF. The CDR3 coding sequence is TGCGCCAGCAGCTTGAATCTTAGAGTTTCTAGCACAGATACGCAGTATTTT. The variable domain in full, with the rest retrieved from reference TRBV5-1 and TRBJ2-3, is KAGVTQTPRYLIKTRGQQVTLSCSPISGHRSVSWYQQTPGQGLQFLFEYFSETQRNKGNFPGRFSGRQFSNSRSEMNVSTLELGDSALYLCASSLNLRVSSTDTQYFGPGTRLTVL.

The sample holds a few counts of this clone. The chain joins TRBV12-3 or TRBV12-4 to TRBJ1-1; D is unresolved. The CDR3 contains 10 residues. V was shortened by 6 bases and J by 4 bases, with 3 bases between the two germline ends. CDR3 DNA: TGTGCCAGCAGCCGCACTGAAGCTTTCTTT. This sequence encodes CASSRTEAFF.

This chain's CDR3 is CASSPRAGGSPEQFF. The CDR3 DNA follows: TGTGCCAGCAGCCCCCGGGCAGGGGGCTCGCCTGAGCAGTTCTTC. V and J are TRBV5-6 and TRBJ2-1; 8 positions match TRBD1. The CDR3 runs to 15 residues. Germline V lookup: CDR1 SGHDT, CDR2 YYEEEE. V lost 4 bases and J lost 9; bases outside the gene matches: 12.

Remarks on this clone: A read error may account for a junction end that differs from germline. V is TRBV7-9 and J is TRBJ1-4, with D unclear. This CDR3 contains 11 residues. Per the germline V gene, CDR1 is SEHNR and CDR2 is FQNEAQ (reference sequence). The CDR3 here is CASSPVEKLFF. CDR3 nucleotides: TGTGCCAGCAGCCCGGTAGAAAAGCTGTTTTTT.

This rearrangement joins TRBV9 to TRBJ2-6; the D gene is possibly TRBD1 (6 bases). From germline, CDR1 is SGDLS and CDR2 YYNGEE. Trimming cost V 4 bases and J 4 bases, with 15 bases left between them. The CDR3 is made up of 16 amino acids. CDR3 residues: CASSTLGGPGANVLTF. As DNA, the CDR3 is TGTGCCAGCAGCACACTAGGGGGACCCGGGGCCAACGTCCTGACTTTC.

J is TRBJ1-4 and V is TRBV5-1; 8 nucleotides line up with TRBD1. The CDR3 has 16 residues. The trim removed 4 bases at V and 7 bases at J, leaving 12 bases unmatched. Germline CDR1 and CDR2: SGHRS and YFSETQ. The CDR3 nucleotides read TGCGCCAGCAGCCTTACCCCCCAGGGGGCGGGTGAAAAACTGTTTTTT. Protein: CASSLTPQGAGEKLFF.

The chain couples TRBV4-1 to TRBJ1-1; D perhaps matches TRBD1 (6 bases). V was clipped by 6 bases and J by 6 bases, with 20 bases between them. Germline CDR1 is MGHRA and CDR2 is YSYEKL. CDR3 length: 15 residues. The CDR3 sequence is CASSSPGRGRPEAFF. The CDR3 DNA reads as TGCGCCAGCAGTTCCCCGGGCAGGGGCCGACCTGAAGCTTTCTTT.

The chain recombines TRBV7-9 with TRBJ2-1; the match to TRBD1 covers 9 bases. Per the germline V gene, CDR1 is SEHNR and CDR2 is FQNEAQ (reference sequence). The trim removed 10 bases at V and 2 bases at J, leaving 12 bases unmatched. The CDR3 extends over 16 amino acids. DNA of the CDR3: TGTGCCATATCGGTGAATCGACAGGGGGCCTACAATGAGCAGTTCTTC. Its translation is CAISVNRQGAYNEQFF.